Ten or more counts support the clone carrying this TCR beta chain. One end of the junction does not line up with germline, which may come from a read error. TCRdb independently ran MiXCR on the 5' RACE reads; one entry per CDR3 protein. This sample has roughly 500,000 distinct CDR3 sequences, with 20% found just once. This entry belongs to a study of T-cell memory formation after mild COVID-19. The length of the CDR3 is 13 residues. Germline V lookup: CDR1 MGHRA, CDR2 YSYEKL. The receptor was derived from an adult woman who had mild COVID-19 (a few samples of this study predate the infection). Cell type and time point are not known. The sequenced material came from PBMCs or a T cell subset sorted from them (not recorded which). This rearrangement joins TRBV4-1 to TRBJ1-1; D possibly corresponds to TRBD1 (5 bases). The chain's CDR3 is CASSQGRNTEAFF. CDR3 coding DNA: TGTGCCAGCAGCCAGGGACGGAACACTGAAGCTTTCTTT.